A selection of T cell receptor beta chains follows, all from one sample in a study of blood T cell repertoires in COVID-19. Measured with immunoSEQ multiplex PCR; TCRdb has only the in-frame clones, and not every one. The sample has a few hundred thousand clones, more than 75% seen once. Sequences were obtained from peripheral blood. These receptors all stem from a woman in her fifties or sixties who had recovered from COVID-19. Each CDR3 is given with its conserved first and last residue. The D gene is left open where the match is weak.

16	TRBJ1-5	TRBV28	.	CASSLVNRISNQPQHF
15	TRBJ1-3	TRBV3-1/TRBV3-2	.	CASSQGYSSGNTIYF
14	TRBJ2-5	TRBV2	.	CASSELPRGETQYF
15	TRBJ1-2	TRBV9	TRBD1	CASSVASGRGQVYTF
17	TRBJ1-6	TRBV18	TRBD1	CASSPQGAGGLVSPLHF
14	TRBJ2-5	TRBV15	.	CATSPQGQGETQYF
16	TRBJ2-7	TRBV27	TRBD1	CASSFSLQGARYEQYF
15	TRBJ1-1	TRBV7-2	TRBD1	CASSLQGAANTEAFF
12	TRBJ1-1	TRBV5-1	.	CASSLRQGVAFF
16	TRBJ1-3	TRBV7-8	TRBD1	CASSTGTGGSGNTIYF
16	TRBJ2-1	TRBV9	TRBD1	CASSASGTGSYNEQFF
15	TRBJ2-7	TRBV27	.	CASSLSWERKNEQYF
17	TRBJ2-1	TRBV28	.	CASTPVPPYTSYNEQFF
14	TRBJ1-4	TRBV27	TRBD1	CASSKQGQGRELFF
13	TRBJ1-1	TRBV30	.	CAWMRDRIPEAFF
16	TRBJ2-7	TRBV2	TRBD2	CASSGAGLAQNYEQYF
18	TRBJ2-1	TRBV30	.	CAWRRGQSFTSSYNEQFF
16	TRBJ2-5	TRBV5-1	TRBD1	CASSASGTGEWETQYF
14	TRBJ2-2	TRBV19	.	CASSLATNTGELFF
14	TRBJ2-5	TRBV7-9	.	CASSPTGIGETQYF
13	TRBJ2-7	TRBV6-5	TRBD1	CASSPGQGHEQYF
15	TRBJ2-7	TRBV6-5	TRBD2	CASSPSGGGSYEQYF
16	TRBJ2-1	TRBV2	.	CASSVSVPGQGSEQFF
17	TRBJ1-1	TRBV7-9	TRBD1	CASSLAPLGQRNTEAFF
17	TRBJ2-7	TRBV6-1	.	CASSEDLRALVVVAQYF
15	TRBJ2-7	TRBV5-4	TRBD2	CASSHRTSGTYEQYF
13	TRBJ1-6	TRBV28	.	CASSGQRNSPLHF
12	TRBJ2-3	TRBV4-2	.	CASSQAQDTQYF
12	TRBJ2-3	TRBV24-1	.	CATGGLEDTQYF
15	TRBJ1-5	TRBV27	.	CASSLWGEKGQPQHF
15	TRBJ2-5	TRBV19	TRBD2	CASSIGTGGQETQYF
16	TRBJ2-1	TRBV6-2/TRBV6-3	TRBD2	CASSTIAGLSTNEQFF
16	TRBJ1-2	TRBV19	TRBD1	CASSTHGGQRNYGYTF
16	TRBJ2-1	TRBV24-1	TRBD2	CATSDSLAGNYNEQFF
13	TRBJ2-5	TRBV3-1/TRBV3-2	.	CASSTRQGGTQYF
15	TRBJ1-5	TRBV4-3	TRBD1	CASSQGTGLGQPQHF
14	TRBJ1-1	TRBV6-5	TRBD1	CASSKTGGVTEAFF
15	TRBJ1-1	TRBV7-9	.	CASSFNRDRNTEAFF
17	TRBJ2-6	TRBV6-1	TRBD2	CASSETSGRSGANVLTF
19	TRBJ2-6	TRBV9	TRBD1	CASSVVRTGDRLRANVLTF
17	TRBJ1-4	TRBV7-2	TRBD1	CASSLAGPGQGAKKLFF
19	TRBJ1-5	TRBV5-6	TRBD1	CASSITGTEVFKGNQPQHF
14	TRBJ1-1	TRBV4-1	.	CASSQGDMNTEAFF
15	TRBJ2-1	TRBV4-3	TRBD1	CASRQTGFRHNEQFF
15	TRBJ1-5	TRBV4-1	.	CASSLEEGGPQPQHF
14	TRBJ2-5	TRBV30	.	CAWSEGLASETQYF